The rows below give T cell receptor beta chains drawn from one sample of a study of T cell responses to AZD1222 COVID-19 vaccine. Repertoires were generated with immunoSEQ multiplex PCR, while TCRdb's copy carries only in-frame clones and drops some. The profile shows approximately 20,000 clones, approximately 82% of them singletons. The sample consisted of peripheral blood, taken on day 0 of AZD1222 vaccination. The receptors were sampled from an adult in good health. The CDR3 runs from the conserved cysteine through the conserved F or W. Each record gives: V gene, clone size, J gene, D gene, CDR3 protein, CDR3 DNA. A D gene is named only where the DNA matches it firmly. Clone size is given for some rows only: seen once, a few or many times, or a class if the clone is expanded.

V: TRBV10-3
size: NA
J: TRBJ1-2
D: NA
CDR3: CASSGDEDGYTF
DNA: TGTGCCAGCTCAGGGGACGAGGATGGCTACACCTTC

V: TRBV25-1
size: NA
J: TRBJ2-5
D: NA
CDR3: CASSGSGRQETQYF
DNA: TGTGCCAGCAGTGGATCGGGACGCCAAGAGACCCAGTACTTC

V: TRBV11-3
size: NA
J: TRBJ1-1
D: TRBD1
CDR3: CASSSGTGGTEAFF
DNA: TGTGCCAGCAGCTCCGGGACAGGGGGGACTGAAGCTTTCTTT

V: TRBV4-2
size: NA
J: TRBJ2-4
D: TRBD2
CDR3: CASSQGSGGGAIQYF
DNA: TGTGCCAGCAGCCAAGGGAGCGGGGGGGGAGCCATTCAGTACTTC

V: TRBV30
size: NA
J: TRBJ2-1
D: NA
CDR3: CAWGRARNEQFF
DNA: TGTGCCTGGGGTAGGGCAAGGAATGAGCAGTTCTTC

V: TRBV27
size: NA
J: TRBJ2-1
D: NA
CDR3: CATSRAGSNNEQFF
DNA: TGTGCCACCAGCCGGGCGGGATCAAACAATGAGCAGTTCTTC

V: TRBV2
size: few
J: TRBJ2-5
D: TRBD2
CDR3: CASSDGTSGGGTQYF
DNA: TGTGCCAGCAGTGATGGGACTAGCGGGGGTGGGACCCAGTACTTC

V: TRBV7-8
size: NA
J: TRBJ1-5
D: TRBD1
CDR3: CASSADRADQPQHF
DNA: TGTGCCAGCAGCGCCGACAGGGCCGATCAGCCCCAGCATTTT

V: TRBV5-1
size: NA
J: TRBJ2-3
D: NA
CDR3: CASTRSGEMRQYF
DNA: TGCGCCAGCACCCGCTCAGGGGAGATGAGGCAGTATTTT

V: TRBV6-5
size: NA
J: TRBJ1-1
D: NA
CDR3: CASRTTGRNTEAFF
DNA: TGTGCCAGCAGAACCACAGGGCGAAACACTGAAGCTTTCTTT

V: TRBV3-1/TRBV3-2
size: NA
J: TRBJ2-1
D: NA
CDR3: CASSQDRALGYNEQFF
DNA: TGTGCCAGCAGCCAAGATCGAGCCTTAGGATACAATGAGCAGTTCTTC

V: TRBV23-1
size: NA
J: TRBJ1-3
D: NA
CDR3: CASSRTCRGTPSGNTIYF
DNA: TGCGCCAGCAGCCGAACCTGTAGGGGAACACCATCTGGAAACACCATATATTTT

V: TRBV7-7
size: few
J: TRBJ2-2
D: NA
CDR3: CASSFSDTGELFF
DNA: TGTGCCAGCAGCTTTAGCGACACCGGGGAGCTGTTTTTT

V: TRBV3-1/TRBV3-2
size: NA
J: TRBJ2-2
D: NA
CDR3: CASSSSDTGELFF
DNA: TGTGCCAGCAGCTCTAGTGACACCGGGGAGCTGTTTTTT

V: TRBV18
size: NA
J: TRBJ2-4
D: NA
CDR3: CASSPARNIQYF
DNA: TGTGCCAGCTCACCGGCCAGAAACATTCAGTACTTC

V: TRBV3-1/TRBV3-2
size: NA
J: TRBJ1-2
D: NA
CDR3: CASSQSGRQWYTF
DNA: TGTGCCAGCAGCCAGTCAGGGCGGCAGTGGTACACCTTC

V: TRBV6-5
size: once
J: TRBJ1-5
D: NA
CDR3: CASSYSSTFSNQPQHF
DNA: TGTGCCAGCAGTTACTCTTCGACCTTTAGCAATCAGCCCCAGCATTTT

V: TRBV15
size: NA
J: TRBJ1-4
D: NA
CDR3: CATSITGGASGTNEKLFF
DNA: TGTGCCACCAGCATAACGGGGGGGGCGTCCGGCACTAATGAAAAACTGTTTTTT

V: TRBV11-3
size: NA
J: TRBJ2-2
D: NA
CDR3: CASSLGGMPNTGELFF
DNA: TGTGCCAGCAGCTTAGGGGGGATGCCGAACACCGGGGAGCTGTTTTTT

V: TRBV28
size: NA
J: TRBJ2-6
D: TRBD1
CDR3: CASTTGGGIAPGANVLTF
DNA: TGTGCCAGCACGACAGGGGGCGGGATAGCGCCTGGGGCCAACGTCCTGACTTTC